What follows are 17 T cell receptor beta chains derived from one specimen sequenced in a study of technical replicates of blood from four donors. Data came from immunoSEQ multiplex PCR; TCRdb stores just in-frame clones and leaves some out. The data show 85,000 to 100,000 clones, with nearly 97% seen just once and 0.2% to 0.25% held by the top ten. The sample comprised T cells isolated from PBMCs. The receptors here all came from a human donor in good health.

The chain carries TRBV5-1 and TRBJ1-1; 9 bases are a match to TRBD1. This CDR3 is built from 13 residues. Germline CDR1 reads SGHRS; CDR2 reads YFSETQ. The ends lost 0 bases at V and 11 bases at J; junction bases unmatched: 5. The CDR3 region has the DNA TGCGCCAGCAGCTTGGGACAGGGGGAATGGGCTTTCTTT. As protein: CASSLGQGEWAFF.

This clone was counted once. V usage is TRBV5-1 and J usage is TRBJ2-7; D call uncertain. The CDR3 loop spans 14 amino acids. V was pared by 0 bases and J by 4 bases, with 11 bases between. Germline V lookup: CDR1 SGHRS, CDR2 YFSETQ. Here the CDR3 reads CASSLGVLLYEQYF. CDR3 bases: TGCGCCAGCAGCTTGGGAGTCTTGCTGTACGAGCAGTACTTC.

The V and J genes are TRBV11-2 and TRBJ1-5; D gene ambiguous. Germline V gives CDR1 SGHAT, CDR2 FQNNGV. V gave up 1 base and J gave up 0 bases, with 7 bases separating them. This CDR3 region has 15 residues. The CDR3, as DNA: TGTGCCAGCAGCTTAGGACGGGTTAGCAATCAGCCCCAGCATTTT. Its translation: CASSLGRVSNQPQHF.

The chain is built from TRBV2 and TRBJ1-4; D is possibly TRBD1 (6 bases). CDR3 size: 14 residues. Trimming removed 5 bases at V and 0 bases at J, with 7 bases between. Per the germline V gene, CDR1 is SNHLY and CDR2 is FYNNEI. DNA of the CDR3: TGTGCCAGCAGTTCAGGGGCAACTAATGAAAAACTGTTTTTT. Protein: CASSSGATNEKLFF.

The chain links TRBV5-1 to TRBJ2-1; 8 nucleotides match TRBD2. Trimming at V came to 2 bases and at J to 4 bases, leaving 5 bases not matched to a gene. Germline V gene sequence: CDR1 SGHRS, CDR2 YFSETQ. The CDR3 has 15 amino acids. The CDR3 nucleotides are TGCGCCAGCAGCTTCCATAGCGGGATTTACAATGAGCAGTTCTTC. It yields the protein CASSFHSGIYNEQFF.

This clone was recorded a few times. J is TRBJ1-1 and V is TRBV30; D perhaps matches TRBD1 (6 bases). Trimming took 1 base from V and 10 from J, leaving 10 bases between them. Germline-derived CDR1 and CDR2 are GTSNPN and SVGIG (reference sequence). The CDR3 is made up of 11 amino acids. CDR3: CAWSAGAAAFF. Written as DNA, the CDR3 is TGTGCCTGGAGTGCAGGGGCGGCAGCTTTCTTT.

The chain is built from TRBV5-5 and TRBJ1-2; D is unresolved. V lost 3 bases and J 3 bases, leaving 12 bases between the germline ends. Germline CDR1 is SGHKS and CDR2 is YYEKEE (reference sequence). This CDR3 comprises 14 residues. CDR3: CASSSSLGDYGYTF. CDR3 nucleotide sequence: TGTGCCAGCAGCTCGTCTCTCGGGGACTATGGCTACACCTTC.

The chain joins TRBV15 to TRBJ2-2; 7 bases are a match to TRBD2. The CDR3 covers 15 residues. V lost 0 bases and J lost 6; bases outside the gene matches: 4. The germline CDR1 and CDR2 sequences are LNHNV and YYDKDF (reference sequence). CDR3 sequence: CATSRDAGRAGELFF. The CDR3 bases are TGTGCCACCAGCAGAGATGCGGGGAGGGCCGGGGAGCTGTTTTTT.

This rearrangement joins TRBV28 to TRBJ2-7; 10 bases are shared with TRBD2. CDR1 is MDHEN, CDR2 SYDVKM, per germline. The V gene end was trimmed by 4 bases and the J gene end by 2 bases; junction bases not matched to a gene: 8. The CDR3 sequence is 16 residues long. CDR3 DNA: TGTGCCAGCAGTTCCCCGACTAGCGGGCATACCTACGAGCAGTACTTC. Its translation is CASSSPTSGHTYEQYF.

The chain joins TRBV5-1 to TRBJ2-7; the match to TRBD1 covers 7 bases. This CDR3 has 16 residues. Germline CDR1 and CDR2: SGHRS and YFSETQ. Trimming took 0 bases from V and 3 from J; bases not matched to a gene: 9. The CDR3 protein is CASSLDYPGQHYEQYF. The CDR3 DNA sequence: TGCGCCAGCAGCTTGGATTATCCGGGACAGCACTACGAGCAGTACTTC. Looking up the rest from reference TRBV5-1 and TRBJ2-7 gives the full variable domain: KAGVTQTPRYLIKTRGQQVTLSCSPISGHRSVSWYQQTPGQGLQFLFEYFSETQRNKGNFPGRFSGRQFSNSRSEMNVSTLELGDSALYLCASSLDYPGQHYEQYFGPGTRLTVT.

This chain uses TRBV5-1 with TRBJ2-1, with 8 positions matching TRBD1. Germline V lookup: CDR1 SGHRS, CDR2 YFSETQ. The CDR3 consists of 15 residues. V trimming: 3 bases; J trimming: 7 bases; junction bases outside the gene matches: 9. This chain's CDR3 is CASSWTGTGENEQFF. The CDR3 region has the DNA TGCGCCAGCAGCTGGACCGGGACAGGTGAGAATGAGCAGTTCTTC.

The chain has TRBV27 and TRBJ2-1, with D possibly being TRBD1 (6 bases). The germline V and J ends were trimmed by 8 bases and 9 bases, with 23 bases remaining between them. CDR3 length: 15 residues. Germline V lookup: CDR1 MNHEY, CDR2 SMNVEV (reference sequence). This CDR3 is CASFTGVGTIGEQFF. The CDR3 nucleotides read TGTGCCAGCTTTACCGGAGTAGGGACAATCGGTGAGCAGTTCTTC.

The chain joins TRBV28 to TRBJ2-1; the match to TRBD1 covers 7 bases. This CDR3 spans 13 amino acids. CDR1 and CDR2 (germline): MDHEN, SYDVKM. Trimming took 11 bases from V and 0 from J; bases not matched to a gene: 4. CDR3: CASGTASYNEQFF. The CDR3 DNA follows: TGTGCCTCCGGGACAGCCTCCTACAATGAGCAGTTCTTC. Variable domain in full (rest from reference TRBV28 and TRBJ2-1): DVKVTQSSRYLVKRTGEKVFLECVQDMDHENMFWYRQDPGLGLRLIYFSYDVKMKEKGDIPEGYSVSREKKERFSLILESASTNQTSMYLCASGTASYNEQFFGPGTRLTVL.

The chain carries TRBV6-5 and TRBJ2-1; weak D call: TRBD1 (6 bases). The V gene lost 7 bases and the J gene lost 0 bases, with 13 bases spanning the gap. CDR3 length: 15 residues. Looked up from germline, CDR1 is MNHEY and CDR2 is SVGAGI. CDR3 sequence reads: CASTQDSVSYNEQFF. In DNA, the CDR3 is TGTGCCAGCACCCAGGACAGCGTCTCCTACAATGAGCAGTTCTTC.

This chain uses TRBV10-3 with TRBJ2-2, with TRBD2 matching over 9 bases. The CDR3 extends over 18 amino acids. From germline, CDR1 is ENHRY and CDR2 SYGVKD. V lost 1 base, J lost 2 bases, and 8 bases stayed unmatched. CDR3 residues: CAISELRIAGANTGELFF. In nucleotides, the CDR3 is TGTGCCATCAGTGAGTTGCGAATAGCGGGGGCTAACACCGGGGAGCTGTTTTTT.

CDR3 sequence: CSAGRGLGNEQFF. CDR3 in DNA: TGCAGCGCTGGCAGGGGTTTAGGCAATGAGCAGTTCTTC. The V gene is TRBV29-1, the J gene TRBJ2-1, with D possibly TRBD1 on 6 matching bases. The CDR3 contains 13 residues. V lost 7 bases and J lost 6, with 16 bases in between. Germline values: CDR1 SQVTM, CDR2 ANQGSEA.

The chain uses TRBV18 and TRBJ2-7; possible D gene TRBD2, 5 bases. From germline, CDR1 is KGHSH and CDR2 LQKENI. V lost 2 bases and J lost 2, with 16 bases in between. The CDR3 is made up of 16 amino acids. The CDR3 nucleotides read TGTGCCAGCTCACCAAGCTATCTTCGGGGTACCTACGAGCAGTACTTC. Translating it yields CASSPSYLRGTYEQYF.